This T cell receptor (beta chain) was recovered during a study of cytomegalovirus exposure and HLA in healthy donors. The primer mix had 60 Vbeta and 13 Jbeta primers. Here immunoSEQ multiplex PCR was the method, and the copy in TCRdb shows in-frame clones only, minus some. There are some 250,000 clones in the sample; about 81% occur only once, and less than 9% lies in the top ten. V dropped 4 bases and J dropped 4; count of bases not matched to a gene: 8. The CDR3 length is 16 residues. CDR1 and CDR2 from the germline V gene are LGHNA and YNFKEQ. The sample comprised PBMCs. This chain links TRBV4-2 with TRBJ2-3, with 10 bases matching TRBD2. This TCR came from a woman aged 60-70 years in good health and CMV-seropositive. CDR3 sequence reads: CASSPSSGRAADTQYF. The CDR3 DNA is TGTGCCAGCAGCCCCTCCAGCGGGAGGGCCGCAGATACGCAGTATTTT.